A single sample is the source of the 18 T cell receptor beta chains below, sequenced in a study of molecular identifiers for immune sequencing clone quantification. TCRdb itself ran the PCR reads through MiXCR, one entry per CDR3 protein. This sample has around 43,000 distinct CDR3 sequences, with about a fifth found just once. Sample: naive CD8+ T cells from blood, with Jurkat cell RNA spiked in. Subset meaning: FACS-sorted CD8+CD4-CCR7+CD45RA+ naive T cells. The origin of the receptors is a human donor in good health. Some libraries in this study had Jurkat cell RNA spiked in.

Concerning this clonotype itself: A single base separates this from a much larger clone, so it may be a read error. The gene calls are TRBV28 and TRBJ1-5; no clear D. This CDR3 contains 16 residues. In germline, CDR1 is MDHEN, CDR2 SYDVKM. CDR3 sequence: CASSFRGGGGNRPQHF. The CDR3 DNA reads as TGTGCCAGCAGTTTTCGGGGTGGTGGAGGCAATCGGCCCCAGCATTTT.

This clonotype was seen many times. This chain joins TRBV6-5 and TRBJ1-1, with TRBD1 matching 7 bases. CDR3 length: 15 amino acids. Germline assignment: CDR1 MNHEY and CDR2 SVGAGI. With 0 bases clipped from V and 4 bases from J, the junction kept 5 bases outside the gene matches. The CDR3 region has the DNA TGTGCCAGCAGTTACTCAGCACAGGGGAGCACTGAAGCTTTCTTT. Translation: CASSYSAQGSTEAFF.

This clonotype was picked up many times. The rearrangement links TRBV6-5 to TRBJ1-1; D possibly corresponds to TRBD1 (5 bases). Germline CDR1 is MNHEY and CDR2 is SVGAGI. Trimming pared 9 bases from V and 4 bases from J, leaving 9 bases between. This CDR3 region has 11 residues. Here the CDR3 reads CASKGFTEAFF. The CDR3 DNA sequence: TGTGCCAGTAAGGGGTTCACTGAAGCTTTCTTT.

This clonotype was picked up many times. V is TRBV29-1 and J is TRBJ2-5; 8 positions agree with TRBD1. This CDR3 has 18 amino acids. Losses at the gene ends were 6 bases for V and 2 bases for J; bases not matched to a gene: 20. Germline V gives CDR1 SQVTM, CDR2 ANQGSEA. CDR3 DNA sequence: TGCAGCGTGTTCGGACAGGGTTCATGGTATAGGGGTCAAGAGACCCAGTACTTC. This gives the protein CSVFGQGSWYRGQETQYF.

Worth noting for this clonotype: It may be a read error: a sequence one base away is much more abundant. The rearrangement links TRBV19 to TRBJ1-1; D not certain. CDR1 LNHDA and CDR2 SQIVND come from the germline V gene (reference sequence). The CDR3 runs to 13 residues. CDR3 nucleotides: TGTGCCTGTAGTTGGACTGTGAACACTGAAGCTTTCTTT. It yields the protein CACSWTVNTEAFF.

This sequence joins TRBV4-3 and TRBJ2-7, with D possibly being TRBD2 (6 bases). The germline V gene has CDR1 LGHNA and CDR2 YSLEER. The CDR3 runs to 15 residues. The V end was cut by 0 bases, the J end by 0 bases, with 9 bases between. As DNA, the CDR3 is TGCGCCAGCAGCCAAGATTGGCGGGACTCCTACGAGCAGTACTTC. Translated, it gives CASSQDWRDSYEQYF.

To note about this clonotype: A much bigger clone sits one base away, suggesting this may be a read error. The chain carries TRBV4-1 and TRBJ2-7; D could derive from TRBD1 or TRBD2 (6 bases each). Germline V gene data show CDR1 as MGHRA and CDR2 as YSYEKL. The CDR3 length is 15 residues. CDR3 sequence (DNA): TGCGCCAGCAGCCAAAGGACCGGGGGCTCCTACGGGCAGTACTTC. This encodes CASSQRTGGSYGQYF.

This clonotype was picked up many times. The chain combines TRBV28 with TRBJ1-5; 7 nucleotides match TRBD1. Germline V lookup: CDR1 MDHEN, CDR2 SYDVKM. The V gene end was trimmed by 4 bases and the J gene end by 2 bases; junction bases not matched to a gene: 2. CDR3 length equals 14 residues. CDR3 nucleotide sequence: TGTGCCAGCAGTTACAGGGGCGGCAATCAGCCCCAGCATTTT. Translation gives CASSYRGGNQPQHF.

This clonotype was seen many times. The gene calls are TRBV13 and TRBJ1-1, with 8 positions matching TRBD1. The CDR3 spans 15 residues. V lost 1 base, J lost 6 bases, and 7 bases stayed unmatched. CDR1 PRHDT and CDR2 FYEKMQ come from the germline V gene (reference sequence). This CDR3 is CASSLVGQGSAEAFF. The CDR3 coding sequence is TGTGCCAGCAGCTTAGTAGGACAGGGTAGCGCTGAAGCTTTCTTT.

The V and J genes are TRBV29-1 and TRBJ2-3, with 12 positions matching TRBD2. This CDR3 is built from 16 residues. CDR1 is SQVTM, CDR2 ANQGSEA, per germline. The trim removed 1 base at V and 2 bases at J, leaving 4 bases unmatched. This chain's CDR3 is CSVEGTSGETTDTQYF. The CDR3, as DNA: TGCAGCGTTGAAGGGACTAGCGGGGAAACCACAGATACGCAGTATTTT.

This clonotype was recorded many times. This CDR3 reads CASSLLAGVNNEQFF. CDR3 nucleotides: TGTGCCAGCAGTCTTCTAGCGGGAGTGAACAATGAGCAGTTCTTC. The rearrangement links TRBV6-2 or TRBV6-3 to TRBJ2-1, with 10 nucleotides matching TRBD2. The length of the CDR3 is 15 residues. Germline lookup yields CDR1 MNHEY and CDR2 SVGEGT. Trimming at V came to 5 bases and at J to 5 bases, leaving 6 bases not matched to a gene.

Note on this clonotype: The conserved closing phenylalanine or tryptophan is absent in this CDR3, likely reflecting a read error. The chain employs TRBV4-1 and TRBJ2-7; weak D call: TRBD1 (6 bases). Germline V gene data show CDR1 as MGHRA and CDR2 as YSYEKL. V lost 4 bases to trimming and J lost 6 bases, with 16 bases between them. The CDR3 runs 14 residues. The CDR3 sequence is CASSLTDSASEQYL. DNA of the CDR3: TGCGCCAGCAGCCTAACGGACAGCGCATCCGAGCAGTACCTC.

Many counts were recorded for this clonotype. This rearrangement joins TRBV28 to TRBJ2-1; D is perhaps TRBD1 or TRBD2 (5 bases each). Trimming left V 6 bases short and J 9 bases short, with 12 bases between. Germline assignment: CDR1 MDHEN and CDR2 SYDVKM. CDR3 size: 12 residues. The CDR3 DNA reads TGTGCCAGCAGGAATTGGGGGTTTGAGCAGTTCTTC. This codes for CASRNWGFEQFF.

There are many counts of this clonotype. The rearrangement joins TRBV6-4 to TRBJ2-7, with 8 positions matching TRBD2. The CDR3 runs to 13 residues. V shed 5 bases and J 5 bases; nucleotides not matched to a gene: 5. CDR1 is MRHNA and CDR2 is SNTAGT in the germline V gene. CDR3 sequence reads: CASSRLAGHEQYF. CDR3 nucleotide sequence: TGTGCCAGCAGTCGTCTAGCGGGCCACGAGCAGTACTTC.

In this sample, this clonotype turned up many times. The chain carries TRBV12-3 or TRBV12-4 and TRBJ2-3; the match to TRBD2 covers 10 bases. After removal of 2 bases from V and 5 bases from J, the junction contained 7 bases not matched to a gene. There are 16 residues in the CDR3. CDR3 in DNA: TGTGCCAGCAGTTTACTCAGAGCGGGGGGGCAAGATACGCAGTATTTT. Encoded protein: CASSLLRAGGQDTQYF.

The chain links TRBV7-9 to TRBJ2-1, with 11 bases fitting TRBD2. The CDR3 length is 14 residues. J lost 9 bases, V lost 5 bases, and 6 bases had no gene match. Germline V gene data show CDR1 as SEHNR and CDR2 as FQNEAQ (reference sequence). CDR3: CASSPSGLAGEQFF. CDR3 nucleotides: TGTGCCAGCAGCCCGTCCGGACTAGCGGGTGAGCAGTTCTTC.

This clonotype was seen ten or more times. The J gene is TRBJ2-7, the V gene TRBV4-1, with 10 bases fitting TRBD1. V gave up 3 bases and J gave up 3 bases; unmatched junction bases: 8. CDR1 and CDR2 from the germline V gene are MGHRA and YSYEKL. This CDR3 is 16 amino acids long. Here the CDR3 DNA reads TGCGCCAGCAGCCAGGTCGTGGACAGGGGGTACTACGAGCAGTACTTC. This translates into CASSQVVDRGYYEQYF.

This clonotype was recorded many times. V and J are TRBV20-1 and TRBJ1-1; 8 positions agree with TRBD1. There are 13 residues in the CDR3. V was clipped by 0 bases and J by 7 bases; unmatched bases: 4. Germline loops: CDR1 DFQATT, CDR2 SNEGSKA (reference sequence). Here the CDR3 reads CSARDPTGVEAFF. The DNA for the CDR3 is TGCAGTGCTAGAGACCCGACAGGGGTTGAAGCTTTCTTT.